This record looks at one T cell receptor beta chain sequence and its context. This sample was included in a study of blood T cell repertoires in COVID-19. Study as a whole: From the United States, Italy and Spain came samples of acute and convalescent COVID-19.

The table came from immunoSEQ multiplex PCR; TCRdb's copy has only in-frame clones and leaves some out. The table records hundreds of thousands of clones, about 89% of them present only once. The specimen was peripheral blood. This TCR derives from a woman in her forties or fifties who had recovered from COVID-19.

The CDR3 reads CASSNWDREKLFF. As DNA, the CDR3 is TGTGCCAGTAGTAATTGGGACAGGGAAAAACTGTTTTTT. V is TRBV19 and J is TRBJ1-4, with 8 bases identical to TRBD1. Losses at the gene ends were 4 bases for V and 8 bases for J; bases not matched to a gene: 3. The CDR3 contains 13 residues. From germline, CDR1 is LNHDA and CDR2 SQIVND (reference sequence). Full variable domain (outside the CDR3, taken from reference TRBV19 and TRBJ1-4): DGGITQSPKYLFRKEGQNVTLSCEQNLNHDAMYWYRQDPGQGLRLIYYSQIVNDFQKGDIAEGYSVSREKKESFPLTVTSAQKNPTAFYLCASSNWDREKLFFGSGTQLSVL.